The clone carrying this T cell receptor beta chain is a singleton in its sample. The target antigen is unknown. The CDR3 is made up of 16 amino acids. The ends lost 0 bases at V and 1 base at J; junction bases unmatched: 5. Germline V lookup: CDR1 MNHEY, CDR2 SVGAGI. The sample comes from a study of cytomegalovirus exposure and HLA in healthy donors. General study results and limits: The likely origin of a cluster of highly shared sequence variants was a sequencing artifact.

The primer mix had 60 Vbeta and 13 Jbeta primers. Some clones are missing from TCRdb's copy, which holds only in-frame ones; the method was immunoSEQ multiplex PCR. The repertoire holds under 150,000 clones, with 75% to 90% as singletons. This TCR was sampled from a man aged 40-55 years in good health and CMV-seronegative. This chain connects TRBV6-5 to TRBJ1-1; 7 bases line up with TRBD1. Specimen: PBMCs. The DNA of the CDR3 is TGTGCCAGCAGTTACTCACTCGACAGGGCGAACACTGAAGCTTTCTTT. Protein: CASSYSLDRANTEAFF.